Listed below are T cell receptor beta chains from one sample, sequenced in a study of cytomegalovirus exposure and HLA in healthy donors. Repertoires were generated with immunoSEQ multiplex PCR, while TCRdb's copy carries only in-frame clones and drops some. The repertoire includes some 90,000 clones, less than 80% of them detected once, and 5.5% to 6.5% sits in the top ten. The material sequenced was PBMCs. The source of these receptors is a boy aged 5-17 years in good health and CMV-seropositive. Each CDR3 is given with its conserved first and last residue. The D gene is left open where the match is weak. The listing skips clone size in some rows; elsewhere it reads once, few, many or a size class.

TRBD1	NA	TRBV6-5	TRBJ1-1	TGTGCCAGCAGTTTTGGACAGGGGGCAGGTGAAGCTTTCTTT	CASSFGQGAGEAFF
TRBD1	NA	TRBV15	TRBJ2-7	TGTGCCACCAGCAGAGAGGCACAGGGGGTCCACGAGCAGTACTTC	CATSREAQGVHEQYF
TRBD1	NA	TRBV5-1	TRBJ2-1	TGCGCCAGCAGAGGGGGCCTAGGGTACAATGAGCAGTTCTTC	CASRGGLGYNEQFF
NA	NA	TRBV4-1	TRBJ2-2	TGCGCCAGCAGCCAAGATCGGGGAATTGACGGGGAGCTGTTTTTT	CASSQDRGIDGELFF
NA	NA	TRBV21-1	TRBJ1-1	TGTGCCAGCAGCAAAGGTCGTGGGCCATTGGGCACTGAAGCTTTCTTT	CASSKGRGPLGTEAFF
NA	NA	TRBV5-1	TRBJ1-2	TGCGCCAGCAGCTTGGTAAAGGGGATGAACTATGGCTACACCTTC	CASSLVKGMNYGYTF
NA	NA	TRBV27	TRBJ2-3	TGTGCCAGCAGCTGGCGTGCACAGGGCAGCACAGATACGCAGTATTTT	CASSWRAQGSTDTQYF
NA	once	TRBV5-4	TRBJ2-1	TGTGCCAGCAGCTTGGTCTCCCAGTACAATGAGCAGTTCTTC	CASSLVSQYNEQFF
TRBD1	few	TRBV2	TRBJ1-1	TGTGCCAGCAGTGCTGGACAGGGGGCTAGAGCTTTCTTT	CASSAGQGARAFF
NA	once	TRBV30	TRBJ2-7	TGTGCCTGGAGGACGGGGACCACGGCGGGAGAGCAGTACTTC	CAWRTGTTAGEQYF
TRBD1	NA	TRBV4-2	TRBJ1-6	TGTGCCAGCAGCCGCGACGGACAGGGGGCAAACAATTCACCCCTCCACTTT	CASSRDGQGANNSPLHF
NA	NA	TRBV6-6	TRBJ1-1	TGTGCCAGCAGTTACCCGACGGGTGCGAGCACTGAAGCTTTCTTT	CASSYPTGASTEAFF
TRBD2	few	TRBV5-1	TRBJ2-1	TGCGCCAGCAGCTCAGGACTAGCGGTTGTCTCCTACAATGAGCAGTTCTTC	CASSSGLAVVSYNEQFF
TRBD1	NA	TRBV27	TRBJ1-1	TGTGCCAGCAGTTTAAGGTTTCAGGGGGCGAAAACTGAAGCTTTCTTT	CASSLRFQGAKTEAFF
NA	NA	TRBV25-1	TRBJ2-7	TGTGCCAGCAGTGCGAAGCATAACACCGGCGGCGAGCAGTACTTC	CASSAKHNTGGEQYF
NA	NA	TRBV29-1	TRBJ1-5	TGCAGCGTTCTTGAGTTAGGCAATCAGCCCCAGCATTTT	CSVLELGNQPQHF
NA	NA	TRBV5-1	TRBJ2-7	TGCGCCAGCAGCCTGGGAGGGACAGGAGGATACGAGCAGTACTTC	CASSLGGTGGYEQYF
TRBD1	NA	TRBV5-6	TRBJ2-7	TGTGCCAGCAGCGGGACGGGACAGAACTACGAGCAGTACTTC	CASSGTGQNYEQYF
NA	few	TRBV6-6	TRBJ1-2	TGTGCCAGCACCCAGTTGGATGGCTACACCTTC	CASTQLDGYTF
TRBD1	NA	TRBV5-1	TRBJ2-1	TGCGCCAGCAGCATAGACAGGGGGCAAGGTGAGCAGTTCTTC	CASSIDRGQGEQFF
TRBD2	NA	TRBV7-2	TRBJ2-3	TGTGCCAGCAGCGGGGGAGGGCCCACAGATACGCAGTATTTT	CASSGGGPTDTQYF
TRBD2	NA	TRBV29-1	TRBJ2-1	TGCAGCGTTAGCGGGGGCTCCTACAATGAGCAGTTCTTC	CSVSGGSYNEQFF
TRBD2	NA	TRBV5-4	TRBJ2-7	TGTGCCAGTTCTAGCGGGAGTCTGGGGGAGCAGTACTTC	CASSSGSLGEQYF
NA	few	TRBV10-2	TRBJ2-2	TGCGCCAGCAGTGAGTCCGCCGGGGAGCTGTTTTTT	CASSESAGELFF
NA	NA	TRBV14	TRBJ2-7	TGTGCCAGCAGCCAAGGGGGGGATCGCGGCGAGCAGTACTTC	CASSQGGDRGEQYF
TRBD2	NA	TRBV11-2	TRBJ2-4	TGTGCCAGCAGCTTAGCGGGGGGGCCGAACATTCAGTACTTC	CASSLAGGPNIQYF
NA	few	TRBV9	TRBJ2-1	TGTGCCAGCAGCGCAGATGGCAGCTCCTACAATGAGCAGTTCTTC	CASSADGSSYNEQFF
TRBD1	NA	TRBV5-8	TRBJ1-5	TGTGCCAGCAGCCCAGGACAGGGCAATCAGCCCCAGAATTTT	CASSPGQGNQPQNF
NA	NA	TRBV6-1	TRBJ1-3	TGTGCCAGCAGTGGAACAGGGCTCACTGGAAACACCATATATTTT	CASSGTGLTGNTIYF
TRBD1	NA	TRBV6-4	TRBJ1-5	TGTGCCAGCAGTGTCTTCCGGGACAGGGGAGGGGGCAATCAGCCCCAGCATTTT	CASSVFRDRGGGNQPQHF
NA	NA	TRBV16	TRBJ2-7	TGTGCCAGCAGCCAAACTCTCTACGAGCAGTACTTC	CASSQTLYEQYF
TRBD1	few	TRBV5-1	TRBJ1-1	TGCGCCAGCAGACGACAGGGGGGGGCGGACACTGAAGCTTTCTTT	CASRRQGGADTEAFF
NA	few	TRBV9	TRBJ1-5	TGTGCCAGCAGCGTAGATATCGGGGAGACCCAGCATTTT	CASSVDIGETQHF
NA	NA	TRBV6-6	TRBJ2-2	TGTGCCAGCAGGAGAGTCACCGGGGAGCTGTTTTTT	CASRRVTGELFF
NA	few	TRBV6-5	TRBJ1-1	TGTGCCAGCAGTCGGGGAGTGAACACTGAAGCTTTCTTT	CASSRGVNTEAFF
TRBD1	NA	TRBV6-1	TRBJ1-2	TGTGCCAGCGGACCACCGGGACAGTTCAACTATGGCTACACCTTC	CASGPPGQFNYGYTF
TRBD2	few	TRBV30	TRBJ2-3	TGTGCCTGGAGTCCTAAACGGACCGGACCTAGCGGGGATACGCAGTATTTT	CAWSPKRTGPSGDTQYF
NA	NA	TRBV5-4	TRBJ2-7	TGTGCCAGCAGACAGGACACCACCTACGAGCAGTACTTC	CASRQDTTYEQYF
TRBD2	NA	TRBV5-4	TRBJ2-1	TGTGCCACCCAGCTTCGTACTAGCGGCTACAATGAGCAGTTCTTC	CATQLRTSGYNEQFF
NA	NA	TRBV5-1	TRBJ2-1	TGCGCCAGCAGATTTGCTAGCAACACCTACAATGAGCAGTTCTTC	CASRFASNTYNEQFF
TRBD2	NA	TRBV5-1	TRBJ2-2	TGCGCCAGCAGCTTGATACCCAGGGAGGGCACCGGGGAGCTGTTTTTT	CASSLIPREGTGELFF
NA	NA	TRBV5-1	TRBJ1-1	TGCGCCAGCAGCTTCTCCGGGACTAACACTGAAGCTTTCTTT	CASSFSGTNTEAFF
NA	NA	TRBV11-2	TRBJ1-1	TGTGCCAGCAGCTTAGATAGGAGGGGCCCTGAAGCTTTCTTT	CASSLDRRGPEAFF
TRBD2	NA	TRBV5-6	TRBJ2-2	TGTGCCAGCAGCTTGTGGGGAAGTAGGACTAGCGGGAACACCGGGGAGCTGTTTTTT	CASSLWGSRTSGNTGELFF
TRBD2	NA	TRBV5-1	TRBJ2-1	TGCGCCAGCAGCTCCGGGAGCGGGATGAATGAGCAGTTCTTC	CASSSGSGMNEQFF
TRBD2	NA	TRBV5-1	TRBJ2-7	TGCGCCAGCAGCCCGGGGAGGGCAGTTCCCTACGAGCAGTACTTC	CASSPGRAVPYEQYF
TRBD1	NA	TRBV18	TRBJ1-6	TGTGCCAGCTCACCGGGACAGGGAGCTAATTCACCCCTCCACTTT	CASSPGQGANSPLHF
NA	NA	TRBV7-2	TRBJ1-1	TGTGCCAGCAGCTTAGTAAGCGGGGCGGCTTTCTTT	CASSLVSGAAFF
TRBD2	once	TRBV25-1	TRBJ2-1	TGTGCCAGCAGCGCCCTAGCGGGTACGGCTAATGAGCAGTTCTTC	CASSALAGTANEQFF
TRBD1	NA	TRBV7-9	TRBJ1-4	TGTGCCAGCACCACAATTGGGGACAGGGGAGGAGTTGGTAATGAAAAACTGTTTTTT	CASTTIGDRGGVGNEKLFF
NA	NA	TRBV5-4	TRBJ2-2	TGTGCCAGCAGCTTGGATGTGGAGGTCGGGGAGCTGTTTTTT	CASSLDVEVGELFF